The 7 T cell receptor beta chains presented below share a single source sample, sequenced in a study of blood T cells in healthy people across ages. Alongside a J-beta primer mix, a sample-barcoded 5' primer served in a second PCR lasting roughly 6 to 11 cycles. TCRdb redid the calling of the 5' RACE reads with MiXCR, one entry per CDR3 protein. The sample holds roughly 680,000 distinct CDR3 sequences, roughly 21% seen once. Sequencing was done on a sample of blood. All receptors derive from a man in his 70s in good health.

This clonotype was recorded once. This rearrangement joins TRBV5-6 to TRBJ2-7, with D maybe TRBD1 (6 bases). Germline V gene lookup returns CDR1 SGHDT and CDR2 YYEEEE. The CDR3 is 15 amino acids. V was clipped by 2 bases and J by 6 bases, with 18 bases between them. CDR3 sequence: CASSFGPGHGAEQYF. In DNA form, the CDR3 reads TGTGCCAGCAGCTTCGGACCGGGACACGGGGCCGAGCAGTACTTC.

The chain carries TRBV12-3 or TRBV12-4 and TRBJ1-5; no clear D. The CDR3 is 14 amino acids. Trimming removed 3 bases from V and 6 bases from J, with 12 bases in between. The CDR3 region is CASSLPGPGQPQHF. CDR3 nucleotide sequence: TGTGCCAGCAGTTTGCCAGGCCCGGGTCAGCCCCAGCATTTT.

This chain links TRBV7-2 with TRBJ1-1; D possibly corresponds to TRBD1 (6 bases). Germline V gene lookup returns CDR1 SGHTA and CDR2 FQGNSA. The V gene lost 5 bases and the J gene lost 1 base, with 11 bases spanning the gap. The CDR3 covers 14 residues. CDR3 sequence (DNA): TGTGCCAGCAGCAATTGGGGGGCGAACACTGAAGCTTTCTTT. Amino acid sequence: CASSNWGANTEAFF.

V is TRBV15 and J is TRBJ2-3; TRBD1 agrees at 7 bases. Germline V lookup: CDR1 LNHNV, CDR2 YYDKDF (reference sequence). This CDR3 spans 15 amino acids. V lost 0 bases and J lost 5; bases outside the gene matches: 5. CDR3 bases: TGTGCCACCAGCAGAGATACAGGGGCCGTAGATACGCAGTATTTT. It specifies CATSRDTGAVDTQYF.

V is TRBV20-1 and J is TRBJ2-5; TRBD2 agrees at 12 bases. The better agreement between TRBJ2-7 and the DNA end casts doubt on the J call. Germline CDR1 reads DFQATT; CDR2 reads SNEGSKA (reference sequence). The CDR3 runs to 13 residues. CDR3 in DNA: TGCAGTGCTGCGACTAGCGGGAGCTACGAGCAGTACTTC. This encodes CSAATSGSYEQYF.

The rearrangement joins TRBV20-1 to TRBJ2-5, with 7 bases identical to TRBD2. This CDR3 is built from 14 residues. After removal of 6 bases from V and 1 base from J, the junction contained 8 bases not matched to a gene. Germline CDR1 DFQATT, CDR2 SNEGSKA (reference sequence). DNA for the CDR3: TGCAGTGCATGCGACTGGACTAGCCAAGAGACCCAGTACTTC. Amino acid sequence: CSACDWTSQETQYF.

The chain is built from TRBV4-1 and TRBJ2-3; TRBD2 might be the D (6 bases). Trimming took off 0 bases at V and 2 bases at J, with 12 bases between the two ends. Germline CDR1 reads MGHRA; CDR2 reads YSYEKL. The CDR3 extends over 16 amino acids. The CDR3 DNA reads TGCGCCAGCAGCCAAGAAAGCGGGCAGGCCACAGATACGCAGTATTTT. Its translation: CASSQESGQATDTQYF.